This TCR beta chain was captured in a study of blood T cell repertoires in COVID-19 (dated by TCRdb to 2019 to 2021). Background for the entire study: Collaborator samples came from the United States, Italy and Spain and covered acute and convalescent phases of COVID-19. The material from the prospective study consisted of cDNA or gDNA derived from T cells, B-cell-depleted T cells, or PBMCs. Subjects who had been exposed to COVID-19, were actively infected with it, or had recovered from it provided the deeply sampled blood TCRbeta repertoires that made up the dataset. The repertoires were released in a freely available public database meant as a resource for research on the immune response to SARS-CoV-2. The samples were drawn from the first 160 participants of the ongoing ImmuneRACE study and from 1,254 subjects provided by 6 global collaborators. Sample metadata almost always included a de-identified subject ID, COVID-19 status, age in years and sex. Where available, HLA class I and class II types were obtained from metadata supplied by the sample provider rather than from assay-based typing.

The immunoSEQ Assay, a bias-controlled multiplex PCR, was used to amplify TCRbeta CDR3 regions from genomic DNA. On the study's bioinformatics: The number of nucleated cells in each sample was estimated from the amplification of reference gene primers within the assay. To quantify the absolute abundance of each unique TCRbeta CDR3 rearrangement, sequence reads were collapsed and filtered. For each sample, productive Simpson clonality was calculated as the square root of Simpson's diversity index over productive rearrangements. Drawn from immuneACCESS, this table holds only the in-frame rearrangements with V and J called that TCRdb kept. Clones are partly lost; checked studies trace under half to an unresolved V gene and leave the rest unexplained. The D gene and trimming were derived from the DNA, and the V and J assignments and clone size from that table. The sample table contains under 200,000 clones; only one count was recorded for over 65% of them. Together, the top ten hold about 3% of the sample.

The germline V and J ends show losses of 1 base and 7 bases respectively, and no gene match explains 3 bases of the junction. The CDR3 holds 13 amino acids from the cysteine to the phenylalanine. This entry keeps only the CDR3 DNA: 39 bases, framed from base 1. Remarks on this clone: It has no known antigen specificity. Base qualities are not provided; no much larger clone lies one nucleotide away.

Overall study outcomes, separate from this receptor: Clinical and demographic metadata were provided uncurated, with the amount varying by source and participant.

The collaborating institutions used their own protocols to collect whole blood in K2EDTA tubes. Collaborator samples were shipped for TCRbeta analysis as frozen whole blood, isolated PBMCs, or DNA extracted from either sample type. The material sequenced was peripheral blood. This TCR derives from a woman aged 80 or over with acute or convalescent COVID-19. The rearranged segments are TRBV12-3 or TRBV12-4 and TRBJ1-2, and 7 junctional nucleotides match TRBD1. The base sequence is TGTGCCAGCAGTTTAGGGCCAGGGGGTGGCTACACCTTC. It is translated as CASSLGPGGGYTF.